This T cell receptor (beta chain) came from a study of shared clonotypes between healthy human individuals. Study observations and caveats: It was expected that sequencing depth would affect clonotype sharing among donors. A few donors showed sharing of 4.5% to 6% of naive CD4 clonotypes. Against clonotypes common to all four donors, non-shared ones had lower generation probabilities. Despite large depth, sorted-subset datasets appeared incompletely sequenced.

Germline values: CDR1 SEHNR, CDR2 FQNEAQ (reference sequence). The ends lost 5 bases at V and 1 base at J; junction bases unmatched: 1. CDR3 length: 15 residues. With respect to this clone: Its antigen remains unknown.

Generated by immunoSEQ multiplex PCR, the TCRdb table keeps only in-frame clones and is missing some. The sample contains 550,000 to 800,000 clones, under 80% of which appear only once. This chain uses TRBV7-9 with TRBJ2-2; 10 bases match TRBD2. The specimen was memory CD4+ T cells sorted from blood. Sample subset: CD45RA-negative fraction. The receptor was derived from a woman aged 25 to 39 in good health. DNA for the CDR3: TGTGCCAGCAGCCAGCGGGAGGGGAACACCGGGGAGCTGTTTTTT. Its translation: CASSQREGNTGELFF.